The entry below gives a single T cell receptor (beta chain) sequence along with its context. These data belong to a study of T cell changes during pregnancy in multiple sclerosis. The method was immunoSEQ multiplex PCR; TCRdb's version includes in-frame clones alone and lacks a portion of them. In the table there are 55,000 to 85,000 clones, about 91% of which are singletons. The CDR3 is 17 amino acids. Per germline, CDR1 SEHNR and CDR2 FQNEAQ (reference sequence). Unmatched junction bases numbered 13, after V lost 4 bases and J lost 2 bases. The receptor comes from a female donor with multiple sclerosis, enrolled in a pregnancy study. The chain uses TRBV7-9 and TRBJ2-7, with 8 bases aligning to TRBD1. The sequenced sample was peripheral blood, obtained after pregnancy. In DNA, the CDR3 is TGTGCCAGCAGCTCTTCCTCGGCGCGACAGGGGACCTACGAGCAGTACTTC. It specifies CASSSSSARQGTYEQYF.